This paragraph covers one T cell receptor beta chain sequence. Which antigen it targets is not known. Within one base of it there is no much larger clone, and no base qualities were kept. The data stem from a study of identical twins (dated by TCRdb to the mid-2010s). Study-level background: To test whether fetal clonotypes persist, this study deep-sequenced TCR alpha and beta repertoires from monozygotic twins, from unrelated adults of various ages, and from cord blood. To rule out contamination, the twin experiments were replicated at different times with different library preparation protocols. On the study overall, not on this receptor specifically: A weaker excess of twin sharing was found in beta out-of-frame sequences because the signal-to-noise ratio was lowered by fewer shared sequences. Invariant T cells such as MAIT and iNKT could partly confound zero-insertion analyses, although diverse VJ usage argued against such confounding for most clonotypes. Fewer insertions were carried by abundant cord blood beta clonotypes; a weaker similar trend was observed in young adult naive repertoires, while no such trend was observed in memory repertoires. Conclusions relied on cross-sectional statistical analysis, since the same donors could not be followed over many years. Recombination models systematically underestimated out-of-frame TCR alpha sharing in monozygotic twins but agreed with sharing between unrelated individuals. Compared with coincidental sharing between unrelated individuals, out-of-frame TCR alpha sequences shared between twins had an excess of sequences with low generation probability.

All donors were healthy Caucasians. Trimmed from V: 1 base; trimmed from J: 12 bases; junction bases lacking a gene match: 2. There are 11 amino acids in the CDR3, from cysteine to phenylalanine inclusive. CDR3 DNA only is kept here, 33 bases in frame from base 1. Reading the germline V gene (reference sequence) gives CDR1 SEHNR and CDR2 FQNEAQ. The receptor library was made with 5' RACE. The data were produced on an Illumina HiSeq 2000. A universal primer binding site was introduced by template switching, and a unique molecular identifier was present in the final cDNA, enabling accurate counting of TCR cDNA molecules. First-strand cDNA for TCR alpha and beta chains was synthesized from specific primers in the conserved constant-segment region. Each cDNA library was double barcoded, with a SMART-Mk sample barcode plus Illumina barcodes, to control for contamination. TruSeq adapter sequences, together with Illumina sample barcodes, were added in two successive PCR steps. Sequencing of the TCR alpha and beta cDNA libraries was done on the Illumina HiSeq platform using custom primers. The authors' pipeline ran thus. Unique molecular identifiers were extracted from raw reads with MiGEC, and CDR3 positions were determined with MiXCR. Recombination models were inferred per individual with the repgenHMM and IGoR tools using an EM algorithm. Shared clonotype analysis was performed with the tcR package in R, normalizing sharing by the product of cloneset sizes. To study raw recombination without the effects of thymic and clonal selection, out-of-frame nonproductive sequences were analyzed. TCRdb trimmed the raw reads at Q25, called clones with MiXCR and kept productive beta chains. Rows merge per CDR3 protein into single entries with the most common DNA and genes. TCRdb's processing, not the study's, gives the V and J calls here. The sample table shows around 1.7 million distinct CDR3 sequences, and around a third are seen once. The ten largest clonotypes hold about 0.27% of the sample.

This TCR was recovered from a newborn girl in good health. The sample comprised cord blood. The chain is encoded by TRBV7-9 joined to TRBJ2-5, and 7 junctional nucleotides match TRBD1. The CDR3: CASSLETGKYF. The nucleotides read TGTGCCAGCAGCTTAGAGACAGGGAAGTACTTC.